The 6 T cell receptor beta chains in this list originate from one sample, sequenced in a study of blood T cell repertoires in COVID-19. Produced via immunoSEQ multiplex PCR; TCRdb's table is partial and in-frame only. The repertoire consists of roughly 50,000 clones, with approximately 92% occurring once and the leading ten covering 6.5%. Sequencing was done on a sample of peripheral blood. All receptors derive from a man aged 50 to 60 with active COVID-19.

The chain recombines TRBV21-1 with TRBJ1-3. TRBV21-1 represents a pseudogene. This CDR3 is built from 17 residues. The CDR3 is CASSKGGPFPPGNTIYF. The CDR3 DNA reads as TGTGCCAGCAGCAAAGGAGGCCCCTTCCCTCCTGGAAACACCATATATTTT.

V is TRBV3-1 (or the pseudogene TRBV3-2) and J is TRBJ2-5; 12 bases are shared with TRBD2. Germline lookup yields CDR1 LGHDT and CDR2 YNNKEL (reference sequence). The CDR3 runs 15 residues. V lost 1 base and J lost 4; bases outside the gene matches: 1. CDR3 protein: CASSQASGGGETQYF. The DNA for the CDR3 is TGTGCCAGCAGCCAAGCTAGCGGGGGGGGAGAGACCCAGTACTTC.

The genes are TRBV5-4 and TRBJ2-2; no firm D call. Germline-derived CDR1 and CDR2 are SGHNT and YYREEE (reference sequence). The CDR3 runs to 15 residues. Trimming cost V 3 bases and J 1 base, with 10 bases left between them. The CDR3 loop is CASSSLTENTGELFF. CDR3 in DNA: TGTGCCAGCAGCTCCTTAACAGAGAACACCGGGGAGCTGTTTTTT.

The rearrangement joins TRBV20-1 to TRBJ2-7; D gene uncertain. The CDR3 is 11 residues long. V was pared by 6 bases and J by 3 bases, with 9 bases between. From germline, CDR1 is DFQATT and CDR2 SNEGSKA (reference sequence). CDR3 DNA: TGCAGTGCCTATCACAGCTACGAGCAGTACTTC. Protein sequence: CSAYHSYEQYF.

The rearrangement links TRBV7-9 to TRBJ1-1; 10 nucleotides line up with TRBD1. Germline-derived CDR1 and CDR2 are SEHNR and FQNEAQ (reference sequence). The V segment lost 5 bases and the J segment 0 bases; nucleotides outside the gene matches: 6. The CDR3 has 16 amino acids. CDR3 loop: CASSLLTGGLNTEAFF. DNA of the CDR3: TGTGCCAGCAGCCTTCTGACAGGGGGCCTGAACACTGAAGCTTTCTTT.

The chain recombines TRBV7-2 with TRBJ1-2; D is uncertain. The CDR3 is 14 residues long. Trimming removed 1 base at V and 8 bases at J, with 14 bases between. Germline-derived CDR1 and CDR2 are SGHTA and FQGNSA. In DNA, the CDR3 is TGTGCCAGCAGCTTAGTACCGGGGAACGGCGGCTACACCTTC. This sequence encodes CASSLVPGNGGYTF.